This passage covers 21 T cell receptor beta chains from one sample sequenced in a study of CD8+ T cells in alopecia areata. Sequencing relied on a cDNA template that was reverse transcribed from extracted RNA. Using immunoSEQ multiplex PCR, the repertoire was profiled, and TCRdb retains in-frame clones only, with some absent. The data hold 150,000 to 250,000 clones, with 58% observed a single time. Documented treatment: oral pan-JAK inhibitor, 5-10 mg twice daily. Here the sequenced sample was CD4+ T cells sorted from blood, taken at week 24, from a patient treated with tofacitinib. The receptors here all came from a human donor with alopecia areata.

Comments on this clone: Distinct nucleotide sequences in the sample also encode this CDR3. The rearrangement joins TRBV25-1 to TRBJ2-7, with TRBD1 as a possible D gene (5 bases). V lost 3 bases, J lost 0 bases, and 12 bases lay in between. The germline V gene has CDR1 MGHDK and CDR2 SYGVNS. The CDR3 has 15 amino acids. The CDR3 loop is CASSESRQSSYEQYF. Written as DNA, the CDR3 is TGTGCCAGCAGTGAGTCAAGACAGAGCTCCTACGAGCAGTACTTC.

This clone came up a few times. This chain links TRBV6-1 with TRBJ2-1; no clear D. Germline assignment: CDR1 MNHNS and CDR2 SASEGT. CDR3 length: 16 residues. V lost 3 bases to trimming and J lost 1 base, with 13 bases between them. The CDR3 protein is CASSDPWTVSYNEQFF. CDR3 DNA: TGTGCCAGCAGTGACCCGTGGACGGTTTCCTACAATGAGCAGTTCTTC.

This clone was seen more than once but under ten times. This chain uses TRBV9 with TRBJ2-5; 14 positions agree with TRBD2. The CDR3 is made up of 16 amino acids. Germline CDR1 SGDLS, CDR2 YYNGEE. The V gene end was trimmed by 7 bases and the J gene end by 5 bases; junction bases not matched to a gene: 10. Here the CDR3 reads CASAVGTSGSFETQYF. CDR3 nucleotide sequence: TGTGCCAGCGCCGTCGGGACTAGCGGGAGTTTCGAGACCCAGTACTTC.

The V call is TRBV30, the J call TRBJ2-3, with D perhaps TRBD2 (6 bases). The V gene's germline CDR1 is GTSNPN and CDR2 SVGIG (reference sequence). The CDR3 spans 14 residues. V lost 2 bases to trimming and J lost 0 bases, with 9 bases between them. CDR3 in amino acids: CAWSSSGSTDTQYF. Written as DNA, the CDR3 is TGTGCCTGGAGTTCCAGCGGGAGCACAGATACGCAGTATTTT.

This clone occurred a few times. The V and J genes are TRBV30 and TRBJ2-5; the D call may be TRBD1 or TRBD2 (6 bases each). The CDR3 extends over 12 amino acids. The V gene lost 6 bases and the J gene lost 1 base, with 9 bases spanning the gap. Looked up from germline, CDR1 is GTSNPN and CDR2 is SVGIG (reference sequence). The CDR3 DNA is TGTGCCTGCCGGGGGCCCCAAGAGACCCAGTACTTC. It yields the protein CACRGPQETQYF.

The chain joins TRBV5-4 to TRBJ2-7; D might be TRBD1 (8 bases). In germline, CDR1 is SGHNT, CDR2 YYREEE (reference sequence). CDR3 length equals 15 residues. The V gene lost 3 bases and the J gene lost 2 bases, with 15 bases spanning the gap. The CDR3 is CASSYGQGGTYEQYF. CDR3 sequence (DNA): TGTGCCAGCAGCTATGGACAGGGAGGGACCTACGAGCAGTACTTC.

The chain combines TRBV7-2 with TRBJ1-1; 11 nucleotides align to TRBD1. CDR1 SGHTA and CDR2 FQGNSA come from the germline V gene. The CDR3 has 16 amino acids. Germline trimming cut 0 bases from V and 4 bases from J; bases unmatched to any gene: 4. The CDR3 region is CASSLASGTGGTEAFF. CDR3 in DNA: TGTGCCAGCAGCTTAGCGAGCGGGACAGGGGGCACTGAAGCTTTCTTT.

This clone was seen more than once but under ten times. This chain joins TRBV4-1 and TRBJ1-2; D might be TRBD1 (5 bases). The CDR3 loop spans 16 amino acids. V lost 2 bases to trimming and J lost 0 bases, with 13 bases between them. Per the germline V gene, CDR1 is MGHRA and CDR2 is YSYEKL. Here the CDR3 DNA reads TGCGCCAGCAGCCAAACGGGGGGACGTGCTAACTATGGCTACACCTTC. Translating it yields CASSQTGGRANYGYTF.

The chain recombines TRBV19 with TRBJ2-5, with TRBD1 identical over 9 bases. Germline CDR1 LNHDA, CDR2 SQIVND (reference sequence). Unmatched junction bases numbered 5, after V lost 6 bases and J lost 6 bases. The CDR3 covers 13 residues. The CDR3 sequence: CASSMDRGQTQYF. CDR3 sequence (DNA): TGTGCCAGTAGCATGGACAGGGGACAGACCCAGTACTTC.

The chain carries TRBV29-1 and TRBJ2-6; 7 nucleotides match TRBD2. CDR1 is SQVTM, CDR2 ANQGSEA, per germline. The V and J ends lost 3 bases and 0 bases, in that order; junction bases with no gene match: 5. CDR3 length equals 16 residues. The CDR3 loop is CSVDSSGGSGANVLTF. The CDR3 nucleotides read TGCAGCGTTGATTCTTCGGGGGGCTCTGGGGCCAACGTCCTGACTTTC.

This clone was seen many times. The chain uses TRBV7-9 and TRBJ1-4; no definite D call. Germline loops: CDR1 SEHNR, CDR2 FQNEAQ (reference sequence). The CDR3 runs 13 residues. Trimming took off 10 bases at V and 7 bases at J, with 16 bases between the two ends. Here the CDR3 reads CATTRGLAEKLFF. CDR3 sequence (DNA): TGTGCCACGACGCGGGGTTTAGCTGAAAAACTGTTTTTT.

This clone has just a few counts. At one end the junction does not follow the germline gene, possibly because of a read error. The rearrangement uses TRBV10-3 and TRBJ2-3; D remains ambiguous. Germline V gene sequence: CDR1 ENHRY, CDR2 SYGVKD. The length of the CDR3 is 13 residues. CDR3 in amino acids: CATSQNPTDTQYF. The CDR3 coding sequence is TGTGCCACCAGTCAGAATCCGACAGATACGCAGTATTTT.

The rearrangement links TRBV5-1 to TRBJ2-3, with D possibly matching TRBD2 (5 bases). The V and J ends lost 0 bases and 0 bases respectively, with 14 bases between them. CDR1 and CDR2 (germline): SGHRS, YFSETQ. The CDR3 has 17 residues. The CDR3, as DNA: TGCGCCAGCAGCTTGGGAGCGGAGGATACTAGCACAGATACGCAGTATTTT. Translation: CASSLGAEDTSTDTQYF.

The count of this clone is one. The chain links TRBV28 to TRBJ2-5, with a tentative D call TRBD1 (6 bases). V was clipped by 6 bases and J by 5 bases, with 19 bases between them. The CDR3 contains 15 residues. Germline CDR1 MDHEN, CDR2 SYDVKM. The chain's CDR3 is CASRQGFNFGETQYF. CDR3 coding DNA: TGTGCCAGCAGACAGGGATTCAATTTCGGGGAGACCCAGTACTTC. Full variable domain (outside the CDR3, taken from reference TRBV28 and TRBJ2-5): DVKVTQSSRYLVKRTGEKVFLECVQDMDHENMFWYRQDPGLGLRLIYFSYDVKMKEKGDIPEGYSVSREKKERFSLILESASTNQTSMYLCASRQGFNFGETQYFGPGTRLLVL.

With respect to this clone: Additional DNA sequences in this sample encode the identical CDR3. The chain has TRBV6-6 and TRBJ1-2; no clear D. The CDR3 contains 13 residues. The V end was cut by 2 bases, the J end by 0 bases, with 4 bases between. Per the germline V gene, CDR1 is MNHNY and CDR2 is SVGAGI (reference sequence). The CDR3 DNA reads as TGTGCCAGCAGTTACAGGACTAACTATGGCTACACCTTC. It encodes CASSYRTNYGYTF.

The chain combines TRBV29-1 with TRBJ1-4; possibly TRBD1 for D (5 bases). The CDR3 is 14 amino acids. Germline V gives CDR1 SQVTM, CDR2 ANQGSEA. V was shortened by 6 bases and J by 10 bases, with 21 bases between the two germline ends. CDR3 nucleotide sequence: TGCAGCGTGGCCGGGACGCCGGCCCTTGGAAAACTGTTTTTT. Protein product: CSVAGTPALGKLFF.

J is TRBJ2-1 and V is TRBV29-1; D is possibly TRBD1 (6 bases). The CDR3 contains 14 residues. Between the trimmed V and J ends, which lost 6 bases and 7 bases, there was a span of 19 bases. Germline V gene sequence: CDR1 SQVTM, CDR2 ANQGSEA. In DNA form, the CDR3 reads TGCAGCGTAGTAACAGGGAGAAATATAAATGAGCAGTTCTTC. It specifies CSVVTGRNINEQFF.

This clone was seen a few times. CDR3 sequence reads: CSGSQGWGTEAFF. The CDR3 nucleotides read TGCAGCGGTAGTCAGGGTTGGGGCACTGAAGCTTTCTTT. V and J are TRBV29-1 and TRBJ1-1; weak D call: TRBD1 (5 bases). The CDR3 is 13 residues long. V was cut by 7 bases and J by 4 bases, with 16 bases left in between. Germline V gene sequence: CDR1 SQVTM, CDR2 ANQGSEA.

This clone has just a few counts. The same CDR3 can be traced to other DNA sequences in this sample. The chain employs TRBV5-1 and TRBJ2-5; D is ambiguous. The CDR3 extends over 14 amino acids. CDR1 is SGHRS and CDR2 is YFSETQ in the germline V gene. Between the trimmed V and J ends, which lost 0 bases and 2 bases, there was a span of 8 bases. This CDR3 is CASSLASGQETQYF. In DNA form, the CDR3 reads TGCGCCAGCAGCTTGGCCTCTGGGCAAGAGACCCAGTACTTC.

This chain uses TRBV4-1 with TRBJ1-2, with D maybe TRBD1 (5 bases). The germline V and J ends were trimmed by 2 bases and 7 bases, with 14 bases remaining between them. The germline V gene encodes CDR1 MGHRA and CDR2 YSYEKL. This CDR3 comprises 14 residues. The CDR3 DNA is TGCGCCAGCAGCCAAAGAACGGGGGAACGTGGCTACACCTTC. Translation gives CASSQRTGERGYTF.

The CDR3 here is CASSQDLAGEQYF. The DNA for the CDR3 is TGCGCCAGCAGCCAAGATCTAGCGGGTGAGCAGTACTTC. This chain connects TRBV4-3 to TRBJ2-7; 8 nucleotides agree with TRBD2. The CDR3 consists of 13 residues. Per the germline V gene, CDR1 is LGHNA and CDR2 is YSLEER. After removal of 0 bases from V and 7 bases from J, the junction contained 2 bases not matched to a gene.